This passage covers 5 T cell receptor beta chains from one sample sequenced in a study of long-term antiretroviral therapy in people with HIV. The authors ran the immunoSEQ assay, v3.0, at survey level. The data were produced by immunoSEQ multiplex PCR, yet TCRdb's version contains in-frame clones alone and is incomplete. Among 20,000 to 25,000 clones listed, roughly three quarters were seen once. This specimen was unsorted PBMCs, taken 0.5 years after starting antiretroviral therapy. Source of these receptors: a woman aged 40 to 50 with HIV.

This chain's CDR3 is CASSPRDVIDYEQYF. The DNA of the CDR3 is TGTGCCAGCAGCCCCCGGGACGTAATCGACTACGAGCAGTACTTC. The chain has TRBV7-8 and TRBJ2-7, with D possibly being TRBD1 or TRBD2 (5 bases each). V was clipped by 5 bases and J by 3 bases, with 17 bases between them. The germline gives CDR1 SGHVS, CDR2 FQNEAQ. The CDR3 covers 15 residues.

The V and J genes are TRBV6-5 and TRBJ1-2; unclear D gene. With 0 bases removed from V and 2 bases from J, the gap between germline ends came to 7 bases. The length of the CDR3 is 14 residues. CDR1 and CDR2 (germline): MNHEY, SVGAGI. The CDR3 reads CASSYSAMNYGYTF. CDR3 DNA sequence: TGTGCCAGCAGTTACTCGGCGATGAACTATGGCTACACCTTC.

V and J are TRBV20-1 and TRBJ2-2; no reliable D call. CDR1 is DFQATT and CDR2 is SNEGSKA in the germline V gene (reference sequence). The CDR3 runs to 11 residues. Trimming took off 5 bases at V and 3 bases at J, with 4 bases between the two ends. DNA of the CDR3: TGCAGTGCTCCATACACCGGGGAGCTGTTTTTT. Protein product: CSAPYTGELFF.

DNA for the CDR3: TGTGCCATCAGTGAGTCGAGGTGGGGGAGTTTAGAGACCCAGTACTTC. Amino acid sequence: CAISESRWGSLETQYF. The V gene is TRBV10-3, the J gene TRBJ2-5; tentatively, D is TRBD1 or TRBD2 (5 bases each). This CDR3 is built from 16 residues. Germline V gene data show CDR1 as ENHRY and CDR2 as SYGVKD. V lost 0 bases, J lost 4 bases, and 15 bases lay in between.

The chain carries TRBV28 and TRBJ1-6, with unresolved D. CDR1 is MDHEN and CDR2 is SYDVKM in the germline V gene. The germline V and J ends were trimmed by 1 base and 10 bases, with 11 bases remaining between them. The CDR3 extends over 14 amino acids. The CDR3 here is CASSLFRKTSPLHF. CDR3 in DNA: TGTGCCAGCAGTTTATTCCGTAAGACATCACCCCTCCACTTT. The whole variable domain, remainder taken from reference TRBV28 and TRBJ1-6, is DVKVTQSSRYLVKRTGEKVFLECVQDMDHENMFWYRQDPGLGLRLIYFSYDVKMKEKGDIPEGYSVSREKKERFSLILESASTNQTSMYLCASSLFRKTSPLHFGNGTRLTVT.